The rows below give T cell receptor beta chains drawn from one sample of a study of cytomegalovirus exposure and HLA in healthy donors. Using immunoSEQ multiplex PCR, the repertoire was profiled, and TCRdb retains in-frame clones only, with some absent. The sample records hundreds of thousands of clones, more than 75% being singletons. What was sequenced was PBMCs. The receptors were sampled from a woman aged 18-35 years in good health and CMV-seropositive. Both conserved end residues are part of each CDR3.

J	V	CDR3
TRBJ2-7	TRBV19	CASGERLAGGYEQYF
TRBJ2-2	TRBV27	CASSLGQGEFTGELFF
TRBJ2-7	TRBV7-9	CASSIGTGYYEQYF
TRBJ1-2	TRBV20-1	CSASVDRGYTF
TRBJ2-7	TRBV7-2	CASSFTSGTSYEQYF
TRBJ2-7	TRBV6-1	CASSAVGSSYEQYF
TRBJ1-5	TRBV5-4	CASSLGTGRDNQPQHF
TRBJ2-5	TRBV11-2	CASSPGRVLQETQYF
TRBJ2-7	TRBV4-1	CASSQVWTAWAGDEQYF
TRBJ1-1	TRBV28	CASSLGETGGFTEAFF
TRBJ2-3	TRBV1	CTSSKTGTSGRGGSTDTQYF
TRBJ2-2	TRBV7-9	CASSPSRTVGREELFF
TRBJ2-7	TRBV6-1	CASSEADTLEQYF
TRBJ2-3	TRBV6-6	CASSLRVADTQYF
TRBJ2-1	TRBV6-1	CASSGLAGASYNEQFF
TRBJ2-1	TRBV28	CASSLRVGQFF
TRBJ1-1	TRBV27	CASSLGGTANTEAFF
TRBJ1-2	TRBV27	CASSIRQGYGYTF
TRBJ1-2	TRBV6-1	CASSRDRAGGYTF
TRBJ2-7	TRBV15	CATSRGVGQGPPGEQYF
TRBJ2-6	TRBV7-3	CASSLTGGLRSGANVLTF
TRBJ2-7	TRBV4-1	CASSPEGEVEQYF
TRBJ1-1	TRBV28	CASRVQGAGGTEAFF
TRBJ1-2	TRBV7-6	CASSLGYRHLNMGDGYTF
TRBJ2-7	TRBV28	CASSSRGRAVYEQYF
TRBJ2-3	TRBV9	CASSVVSADTQYF
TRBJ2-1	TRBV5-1	CASSLRDLGAYNEQFF
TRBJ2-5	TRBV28	CASSFPGRGGEEETQYF
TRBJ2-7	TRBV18	CASSPPSSGRTSHEQYF